These 25 T cell receptor beta chains originate from one sample sequenced in a study of T cell responses to AZD1222 COVID-19 vaccine. The data were produced by immunoSEQ multiplex PCR, yet TCRdb's version contains in-frame clones alone and is incomplete. The data show about 120,000 clones, about 91% seen once. This specimen was peripheral blood, taken 28 days after the second AZD1222 dose. These receptors were taken from an adult who received the AZD1222 COVID-19 vaccine.

V usage is TRBV20-1 and J usage is TRBJ2-1; D unresolved. Per germline, CDR1 DFQATT and CDR2 SNEGSKA (reference sequence). The CDR3 contains 12 residues. Trimming stripped 3 bases from V and 5 bases from J, with 8 bases between. The CDR3 nucleotides are TGCAGTGCTAGTTACTGGGACAATGAGCAGTTCTTC. Translation gives CSASYWDNEQFF.

The chain joins TRBV6-5 to TRBJ1-4; no definite D call. Trimming cost V 4 bases and J 3 bases, with 9 bases left between them. Germline values: CDR1 MNHEY, CDR2 SVGAGI. This CDR3 is 14 amino acids long. In nucleotides, the CDR3 is TGTGCCAGCAGTTCCTCATCGGCTAATGAAAAACTGTTTTTT. Its protein is CASSSSSANEKLFF.

This chain links TRBV24-1 with TRBJ1-4, with D perhaps matching TRBD1 (6 bases). The germline V gene has CDR1 KGHDR and CDR2 SFDVKD. CDR3 length: 14 amino acids. Trimming took 5 bases from V and 6 from J, leaving 12 bases between them. CDR3 loop: CATSGGRGDEKLFF. CDR3 nucleotide sequence: TGTGCCACCAGTGGAGGCAGGGGTGATGAAAAACTGTTTTTT.

The chain employs TRBV5-4 and TRBJ1-5; 10 positions match TRBD1. CDR3 length equals 16 residues. J gave up 4 bases and V 4 bases, and 8 bases lay outside the gene matches. Germline V gene lookup returns CDR1 SGHNT and CDR2 YYREEE (reference sequence). The CDR3 sequence: CASSQGGTGVNQPQHF. CDR3 DNA: TGTGCCAGCAGCCAAGGGGGGACAGGGGTAAATCAGCCCCAGCATTTT.

J is TRBJ1-3 and V is TRBV15; D unresolved. V was pared by 5 bases and J by 3 bases, with 20 bases between. There are 17 residues in the CDR3. Looked up from germline, CDR1 is LNHNV and CDR2 is YYDKDF (reference sequence). CDR3 sequence reads: CATSRTFLDVGGNTIYF. DNA for the CDR3: TGTGCCACCAGCCGGACGTTTCTGGATGTGGGTGGAAACACCATATATTTT.

The chain has TRBV6-5 and TRBJ2-7; TRBD1 aligns across 7 bases. The germline V gene encodes CDR1 MNHEY and CDR2 SVGAGI. Germline trimming cut 6 bases from V and 0 bases from J; bases unmatched to any gene: 2. This CDR3 has 13 residues. CDR3 DNA sequence: TGTGCCAGCAGAGGGGGCCTCTCCTACGAGCAGTACTTC. Its protein is CASRGGLSYEQYF.

The chain uses TRBV4-3 and TRBJ1-1, with D uncertain. Per germline, CDR1 LGHNA and CDR2 YSLEER. The CDR3 is 15 amino acids. V dropped 0 bases and J dropped 5 bases, with 13 bases sitting between them. This CDR3 is CASSQDQAVGTEAFF. CDR3 bases: TGCGCCAGCAGCCAAGATCAGGCGGTCGGGACTGAAGCTTTCTTT.

The chain links TRBV27 to TRBJ1-6; 11 nucleotides agree with TRBD1. The CDR3 is 15 amino acids. The germline V gene encodes CDR1 MNHEY and CDR2 SMNVEV (reference sequence). V trimming: 5 bases; J trimming: 7 bases; junction bases outside the gene matches: 4. CDR3 nucleotide sequence: TGTGCCAGCAGTCCAAGGACAGGGGGCAATTCACCCCTCCACTTT. This gives the protein CASSPRTGGNSPLHF.

The gene calls are TRBV7-2 and TRBJ2-3, with TRBD2 identical over 9 bases. The germline V gene has CDR1 SGHTA and CDR2 FQGNSA. The J segment lost 1 base and the V segment lost 3 bases, leaving 2 bases of the junction unmatched. The CDR3 has 15 residues. The chain's CDR3 is CASSFSGGRTDTQYF. CDR3 sequence (DNA): TGTGCCAGCAGCTTTAGCGGGGGACGCACAGATACGCAGTATTTT.

The chain couples TRBV3-1 (or the pseudogene TRBV3-2) to TRBJ2-7; D unclear. The V gene lost 4 bases and the J gene lost 3 bases, with 10 bases spanning the gap. Germline CDR1 LGHDT, CDR2 YNNKEL (reference sequence). The CDR3 totals 13 residues. CDR3 nucleotide sequence: TGTGCCAGCAGCCGGGCTATCAACTACGAGCAGTACTTC. Its protein product is CASSRAINYEQYF.

The chain couples TRBV6-5 to TRBJ2-7, with 7 bases aligning to TRBD2. The junction had 7 bases not matched to a gene; V was cut back by 7 bases and J by 4 bases. Germline V lookup: CDR1 MNHEY, CDR2 SVGAGI. This CDR3 has 13 amino acids. CDR3 bases: TGTGCCAGCACCTCGGGAGGAGCTTACGAGCAGTACTTC. This codes for CASTSGGAYEQYF.

The CDR3 is CASGAANEKLFF. The CDR3 bases are TGTGCCAGCGGGGCTGCGAATGAAAAACTGTTTTTT. The chain links TRBV12-3 or TRBV12-4 to TRBJ1-4; D may be TRBD1 (5 bases). This CDR3 is 12 amino acids long. Trimming stripped 8 bases from V and 5 bases from J, with 9 bases between.

V and J are TRBV12-3 or TRBV12-4 and TRBJ1-3; D is unresolved. The CDR3 is 12 amino acids. Trimming pared 6 bases from V and 1 base from J, leaving 4 bases between. The chain's CDR3 is CASSPSGNTIYF. The CDR3 DNA sequence: TGTGCCAGCAGCCCTTCTGGAAACACCATATATTTT.

The V and J genes are TRBV5-5 and TRBJ2-3; D is unclear. Germline V lookup: CDR1 SGHKS, CDR2 YYEKEE (reference sequence). The CDR3 extends over 15 amino acids. V was clipped by 1 base and J by 2 bases, with 11 bases between them. CDR3 protein: CASSLLPGNTDTQYF. The CDR3 nucleotides read TGTGCCAGCAGCTTGCTTCCAGGAAACACAGATACGCAGTATTTT.

V usage is TRBV11-2 and J usage is TRBJ2-1; tentatively, D is TRBD1 or TRBD2 (5 bases each). The germline V and J ends were trimmed by 1 base and 4 bases, with 5 bases remaining between them. Germline values: CDR1 SGHAT, CDR2 FQNNGV. The length of the CDR3 is 13 residues. The CDR3 here is CASSLGGYNEQFF. The DNA for the CDR3 is TGTGCCAGCAGCTTAGGGGGGTACAATGAGCAGTTCTTC.

This sequence joins TRBV7-9 and TRBJ2-7; D is ambiguous. Germline V gene lookup returns CDR1 SEHNR and CDR2 FQNEAQ (reference sequence). The CDR3 sequence is 14 residues long. V lost 4 bases and J lost 3, with 13 bases in between. The CDR3: CASSSPGLVYEQYF. The CDR3 nucleotides read TGTGCCAGCAGCTCTCCCGGGTTGGTCTACGAGCAGTACTTC.

The V gene is TRBV9, the J gene TRBJ1-1, with TRBD1 identical over 8 bases. The CDR3 is 12 residues long. The V and J ends lost 4 bases and 12 bases, in that order; junction bases with no gene match: 8. Germline CDR1 and CDR2: SGDLS and YYNGEE. The CDR3 nucleotides are TGTGCCAGCAGCCCAAGGACAGGGACGACTTTCTTT. As protein: CASSPRTGTTFF.

The V call is TRBV4-2, the J call TRBJ2-7; TRBD1 matches 10 bases. J was trimmed by 0 bases and V by 4 bases; bases with no gene match: 15. Germline V gene data show CDR1 as LGHNA and CDR2 as YNFKEQ. This CDR3 is 19 amino acids long. The CDR3 region has the DNA TGTGCCAGCAGCCGGCCCGGGACAGGGGACTACATTAGCTCCTACGAGCAGTACTTC. Translated: CASSRPGTGDYISSYEQYF.

This clone was found once. This chain connects TRBV4-3 to TRBJ1-4, with a weak D call TRBD1 (5 bases). Trimming removed 1 base at V and 13 bases at J, with 19 bases between. This CDR3 comprises 15 residues. In germline, CDR1 is LGHNA, CDR2 YSLEER. The CDR3 spells CASSQAQGDFSRLFF. The CDR3 coding sequence is TGCGCCAGCAGCCAAGCCCAAGGGGACTTTTCTCGACTGTTTTTT.

The chain has TRBV5-1 and TRBJ2-7; 8 bases fit TRBD1. J gave up 1 base and V 3 bases, and 9 bases lay outside the gene matches. The CDR3 totals 16 residues. Germline V gene data show CDR1 as SGHRS and CDR2 as YFSETQ. CDR3 sequence reads: CASSSNRGMNSYEQYF. The DNA for the CDR3 is TGCGCCAGCAGCTCGAACAGGGGGATGAATTCCTACGAGCAGTACTTC.

V and J are TRBV6-6 and TRBJ1-3; no reliable D call. Germline V gene lookup returns CDR1 MNHNY and CDR2 SVGAGI (reference sequence). This CDR3 is built from 14 residues. V lost 7 bases and J lost 3, with 13 bases in between. The CDR3 sequence is CASTETLGGNTIYF. The CDR3 region has the DNA TGTGCCAGCACCGAGACCCTGGGTGGAAACACCATATATTTT.

The chain uses TRBV24-1 and TRBJ1-2, with D hard to call. CDR3 size: 10 residues. V lost 6 bases and J lost 12, with 10 bases in between. Germline CDR1 reads KGHDR; CDR2 reads SFDVKD. The CDR3 sequence: CATSRQADTF. DNA for the CDR3: TGTGCCACCAGTCGCCAAGCAGACACCTTC.

The chain uses TRBV7-2 and TRBJ1-5, with 7 nucleotides matching TRBD1. After removal of 1 base from V and 10 bases from J, the junction contained 7 bases not matched to a gene. This CDR3 has 14 residues. CDR1 and CDR2 from the germline V gene are SGHTA and FQGNSA. The CDR3 region has the DNA TGTGCCAGCAGCTTAGGAGGGGGCGGGGCCCCCCAGCATTTT. It specifies CASSLGGGGAPQHF.

The chain employs TRBV5-1 and TRBJ2-2; D gene uncertain. V gave up 2 bases and J gave up 5 bases, with 10 bases separating them. The CDR3 covers 14 residues. The germline V gene encodes CDR1 SGHRS and CDR2 YFSETQ. The DNA for the CDR3 is TGCGCCAGCAGCTTAATCCCTTTAACCGGGGAGCTGTTTTTT. Translating it yields CASSLIPLTGELFF. The whole variable domain, remainder taken from reference TRBV5-1 and TRBJ2-2, is KAGVTQTPRYLIKTRGQQVTLSCSPISGHRSVSWYQQTPGQGLQFLFEYFSETQRNKGNFPGRFSGRQFSNSRSEMNVSTLELGDSALYLCASSLIPLTGELFFGEGSRLTVL.

The chain has TRBV19 and TRBJ1-5, with unresolved D. This CDR3 region has 15 residues. CDR1 is LNHDA, CDR2 SQIVND, per germline (reference sequence). V was shortened by 4 bases and J by 5 bases, with 15 bases between the two germline ends. The CDR3 protein is CASSRIRTVDQPQHF. The CDR3 DNA is TGTGCCAGTAGTAGGATAAGGACGGTAGATCAGCCCCAGCATTTT. Looking up the rest from reference TRBV19 and TRBJ1-5 gives the full variable domain: DGGITQSPKYLFRKEGQNVTLSCEQNLNHDAMYWYRQDPGQGLRLIYYSQIVNDFQKGDIAEGYSVSREKKESFPLTVTSAQKNPTAFYLCASSRIRTVDQPQHFGDGTRLSIL.